A selection of T cell receptor beta chains follows, all from one sample in a study of blood T cell repertoires in COVID-19. Data came from immunoSEQ multiplex PCR; TCRdb stores just in-frame clones and leaves some out. Of roughly 300,000 clones listed, 85% to 90% were seen once; the top ten hold less than 4.5%. The source material was PBMCs or T cells enriched from blood (not recorded which). These receptors were taken from a man aged 25-45 years who had recovered from COVID-19. CDR3s include the opening cysteine and the closing phenylalanine or tryptophan. A D gene is named only where the DNA matches it firmly.

>TRBD2|TRBV5-4|TRBJ2-3
CASSRALAGVDTQYF
TGTGCCAGCAGCCGGGCACTAGCGGGAGTAGATACGCAGTATTTT
>TRBD1|TRBV30|TRBJ1-5
CAWSTLGTGVGNQPQHF
TGTGCCTGGAGTACACTTGGGACAGGGGTTGGAAATCAGCCCCAGCATTTT
>NA|TRBV11-3|TRBJ2-7
CASSLGGGNLYEQYF
TGTGCCAGCAGCTTGGGTGGAGGGAACCTCTACGAGCAGTACTTC
>TRBD1|TRBV5-1|TRBJ2-5
CASSPRTGIETQYF
TGCGCCAGCAGCCCTCGGACAGGGATAGAGACCCAGTACTTC
>TRBD2|TRBV5-1|TRBJ2-7
CASSSGLAGGPLLDEQYF
TGCGCCAGCAGCTCGGGACTAGCGGGAGGGCCTCTTTTAGACGAGCAGTACTTC
>NA|TRBV21-1|TRBJ1-2
CASLDRGLLKFNYGYTF
TGTGCCAGCCTAGACAGGGGACTACTCAAATTTAACTATGGCTACACCTTC
>TRBD1|TRBV5-1|TRBJ2-5
CASSRTGEMKTQYF
TGCGCCAGCAGTCGGACAGGGGAAATGAAGACCCAGTACTTC
>NA|TRBV29-1|TRBJ1-1
CSVEGPSKPEAFF
TGCAGCGTTGAGGGGCCCAGTAAGCCTGAAGCTTTCTTT
>NA|TRBV19|TRBJ2-7
CASIRSYEQYF
TGTGCCAGTATTCGGAGCTACGAGCAGTACTTC
>TRBD1|TRBV10-3|TRBJ1-2
CAISGTGGLGGYTF
TGTGCCATCAGTGGGACAGGGGGCCTAGGCGGCTACACCTTC
>NA|TRBV5-4|TRBJ2-5
CASSLLGVYRGFEETQYF
TGTGCCAGCAGCCTCCTTGGGGTCTACCGGGGTTTTGAGGAGACCCAGTACTTC
>NA|TRBV5-8|TRBJ2-1
CASSRRHTQGGVDNEQFF
TGTGCCAGCAGCCGTCGACACACTCAGGGGGGCGTCGACAATGAGCAGTTCTTC